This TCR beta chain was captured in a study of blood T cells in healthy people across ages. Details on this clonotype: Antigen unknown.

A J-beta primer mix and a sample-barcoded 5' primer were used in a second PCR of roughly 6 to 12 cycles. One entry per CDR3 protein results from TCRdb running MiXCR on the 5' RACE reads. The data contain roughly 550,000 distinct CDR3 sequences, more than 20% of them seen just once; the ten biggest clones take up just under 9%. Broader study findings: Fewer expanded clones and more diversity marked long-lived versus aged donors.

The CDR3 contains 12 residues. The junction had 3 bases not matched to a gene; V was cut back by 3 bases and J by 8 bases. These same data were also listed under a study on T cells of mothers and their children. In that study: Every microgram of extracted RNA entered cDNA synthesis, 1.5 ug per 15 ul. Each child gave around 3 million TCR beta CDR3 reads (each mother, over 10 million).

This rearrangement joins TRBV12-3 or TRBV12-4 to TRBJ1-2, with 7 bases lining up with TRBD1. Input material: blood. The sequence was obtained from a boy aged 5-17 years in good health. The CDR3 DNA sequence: TGTGCCAGCAGTTTTCGACAGGGAGGCTACACCTTC. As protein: CASSFRQGGYTF.